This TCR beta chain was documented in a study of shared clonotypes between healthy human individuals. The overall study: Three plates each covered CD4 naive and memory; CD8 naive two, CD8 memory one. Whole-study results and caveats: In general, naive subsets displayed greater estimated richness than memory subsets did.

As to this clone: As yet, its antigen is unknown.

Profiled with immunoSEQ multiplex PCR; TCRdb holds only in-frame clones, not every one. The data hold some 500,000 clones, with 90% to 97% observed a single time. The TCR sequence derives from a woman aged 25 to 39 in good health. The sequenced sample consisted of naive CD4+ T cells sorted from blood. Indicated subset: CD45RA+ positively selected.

The CDR3 protein is CASSQEGDRGNQPQHF. The CDR3 region has the DNA TGTGCCAGCAGCCAAGAGGGGGATCGGGGCAATCAGCCCCAGCATTTT. The gene calls are TRBV11-3 and TRBJ1-5, with D perhaps matching TRBD1 (6 bases). V was shortened by 5 bases and J by 2 bases, with 16 bases between the two germline ends. Germline assignment: CDR1 SGHNT and CDR2 YENEEA. This CDR3 comprises 16 residues.